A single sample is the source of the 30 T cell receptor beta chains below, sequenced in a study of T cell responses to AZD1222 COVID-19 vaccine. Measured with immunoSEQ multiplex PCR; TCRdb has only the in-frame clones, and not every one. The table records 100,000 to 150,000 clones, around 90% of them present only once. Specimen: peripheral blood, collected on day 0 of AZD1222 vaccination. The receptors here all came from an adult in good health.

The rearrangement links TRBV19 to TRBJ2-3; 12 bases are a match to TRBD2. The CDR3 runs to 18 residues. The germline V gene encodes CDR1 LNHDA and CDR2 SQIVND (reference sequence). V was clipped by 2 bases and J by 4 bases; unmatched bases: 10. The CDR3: CASSIWASGGAPSDTQYF. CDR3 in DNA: TGTGCCAGTAGTATATGGGCTAGCGGGGGGGCGCCGTCAGATACGCAGTATTTT.

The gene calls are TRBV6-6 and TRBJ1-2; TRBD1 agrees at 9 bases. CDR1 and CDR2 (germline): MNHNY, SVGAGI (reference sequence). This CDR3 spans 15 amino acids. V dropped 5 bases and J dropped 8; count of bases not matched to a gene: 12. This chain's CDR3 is CASSDGTGNRWGYTF. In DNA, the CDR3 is TGTGCCAGCAGTGACGGGACAGGGAATCGTTGGGGCTACACCTTC.

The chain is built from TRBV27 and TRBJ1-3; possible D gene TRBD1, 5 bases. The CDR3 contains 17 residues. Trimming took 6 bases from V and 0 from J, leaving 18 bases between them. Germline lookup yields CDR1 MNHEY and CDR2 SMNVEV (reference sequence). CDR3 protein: CASSPGAEYGSGNTIYF. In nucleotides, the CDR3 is TGTGCCAGCAGCCCCGGGGCAGAGTATGGCTCTGGAAACACCATATATTTT.

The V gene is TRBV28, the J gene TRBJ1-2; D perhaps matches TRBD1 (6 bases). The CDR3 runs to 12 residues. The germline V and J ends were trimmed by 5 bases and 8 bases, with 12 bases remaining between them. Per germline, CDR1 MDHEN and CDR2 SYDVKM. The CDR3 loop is CASSLQGGGYTF. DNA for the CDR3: TGTGCCAGCAGTCTACAGGGTGGCGGCTACACCTTC.

The CDR3 sequence: CASSIFGGGTQYF. CDR3 nucleotide sequence: TGTGCCAGCAGCATTTTTGGGGGTGGGACCCAGTACTTC. This sequence joins TRBV6-5 and TRBJ2-5, with D perhaps assigned TRBD1 or TRBD2 (5 bases each). The CDR3 is 13 amino acids. Germline lookup yields CDR1 MNHEY and CDR2 SVGAGI. V was trimmed by 6 bases and J by 7 bases, leaving 15 bases between them.

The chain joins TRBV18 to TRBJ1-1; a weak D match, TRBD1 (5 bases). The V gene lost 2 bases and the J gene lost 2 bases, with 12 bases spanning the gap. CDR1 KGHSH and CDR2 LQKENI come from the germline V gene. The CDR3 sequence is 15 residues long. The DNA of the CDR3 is TGTGCCAGCTCACCAGGGGACGGGATCAACACTGAAGCTTTCTTT. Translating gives CASSPGDGINTEAFF.

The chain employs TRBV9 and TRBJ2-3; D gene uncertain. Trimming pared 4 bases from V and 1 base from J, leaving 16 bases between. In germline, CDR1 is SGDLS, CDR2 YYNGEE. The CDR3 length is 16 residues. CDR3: CASSPDRRGGTDTQYF. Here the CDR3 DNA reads TGTGCCAGCAGCCCAGATCGGCGTGGAGGCACAGATACGCAGTATTTT.

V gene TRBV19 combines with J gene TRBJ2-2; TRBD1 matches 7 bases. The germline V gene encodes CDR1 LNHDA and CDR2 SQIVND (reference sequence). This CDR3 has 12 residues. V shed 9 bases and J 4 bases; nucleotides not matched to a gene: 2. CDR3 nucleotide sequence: TGTGCCAGCGACAGGGTCACCGGGGAGCTGTTTTTT. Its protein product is CASDRVTGELFF.

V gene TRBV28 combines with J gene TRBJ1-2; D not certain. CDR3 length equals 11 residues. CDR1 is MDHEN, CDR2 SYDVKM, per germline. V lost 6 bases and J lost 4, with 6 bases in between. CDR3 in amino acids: CASSGTYGYTF. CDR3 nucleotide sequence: TGTGCCAGCAGCGGTACCTATGGCTACACCTTC.

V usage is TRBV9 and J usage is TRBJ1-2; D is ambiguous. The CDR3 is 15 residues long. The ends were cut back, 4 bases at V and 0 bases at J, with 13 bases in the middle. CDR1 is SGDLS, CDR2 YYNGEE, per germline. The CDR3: CASSNTVRANYGYTF. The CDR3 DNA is TGTGCCAGCAGCAACACGGTCAGAGCTAACTATGGCTACACCTTC.

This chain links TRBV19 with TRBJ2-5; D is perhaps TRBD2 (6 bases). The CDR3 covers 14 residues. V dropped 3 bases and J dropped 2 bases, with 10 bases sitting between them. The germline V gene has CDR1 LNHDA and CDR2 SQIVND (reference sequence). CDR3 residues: CASSIWGTQETQYF. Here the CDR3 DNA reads TGTGCCAGTAGTATTTGGGGGACTCAAGAGACCCAGTACTTC.

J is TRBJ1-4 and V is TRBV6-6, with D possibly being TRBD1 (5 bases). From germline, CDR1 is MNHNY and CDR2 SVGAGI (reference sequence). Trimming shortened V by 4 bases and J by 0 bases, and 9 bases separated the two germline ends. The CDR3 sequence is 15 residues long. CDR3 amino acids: CASSFSGSTNEKLFF. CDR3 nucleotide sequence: TGTGCCAGCAGTTTCTCAGGGTCAACTAATGAAAAACTGTTTTTT.

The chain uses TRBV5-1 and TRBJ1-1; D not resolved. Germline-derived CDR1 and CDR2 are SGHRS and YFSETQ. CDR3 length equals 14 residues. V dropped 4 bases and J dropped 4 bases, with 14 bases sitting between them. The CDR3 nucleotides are TGCGCCAGCAGCGTGGACCTTCCCGTCACTGAAGCTTTCTTT. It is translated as CASSVDLPVTEAFF.

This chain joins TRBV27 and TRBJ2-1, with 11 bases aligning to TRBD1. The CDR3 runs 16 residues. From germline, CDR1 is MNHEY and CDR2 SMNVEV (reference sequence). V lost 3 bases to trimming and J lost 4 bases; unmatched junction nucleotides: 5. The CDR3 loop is CASSFSDRGPYNEQFF. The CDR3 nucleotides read TGTGCCAGCAGTTTCTCGGACAGGGGGCCTTACAATGAGCAGTTCTTC.

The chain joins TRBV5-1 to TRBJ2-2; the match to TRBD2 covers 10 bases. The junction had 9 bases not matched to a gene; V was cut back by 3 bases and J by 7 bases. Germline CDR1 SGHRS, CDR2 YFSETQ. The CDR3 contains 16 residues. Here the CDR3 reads CASSSTGTSAGGELFF. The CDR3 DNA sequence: TGCGCCAGCAGCTCGACAGGGACTAGCGCCGGCGGGGAGCTGTTTTTT. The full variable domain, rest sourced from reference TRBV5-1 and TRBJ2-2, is KAGVTQTPRYLIKTRGQQVTLSCSPISGHRSVSWYQQTPGQGLQFLFEYFSETQRNKGNFPGRFSGRQFSNSRSEMNVSTLELGDSALYLCASSSTGTSAGGELFFGEGSRLTVL.

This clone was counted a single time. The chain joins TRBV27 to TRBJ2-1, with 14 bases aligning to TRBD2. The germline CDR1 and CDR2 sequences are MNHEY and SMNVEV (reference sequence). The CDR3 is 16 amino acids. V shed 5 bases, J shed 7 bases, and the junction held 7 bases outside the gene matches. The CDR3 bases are TGTGCCAGCAGTCCGGGGACTAGCGGGAGTAGAAATGAGCAGTTCTTC. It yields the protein CASSPGTSGSRNEQFF.

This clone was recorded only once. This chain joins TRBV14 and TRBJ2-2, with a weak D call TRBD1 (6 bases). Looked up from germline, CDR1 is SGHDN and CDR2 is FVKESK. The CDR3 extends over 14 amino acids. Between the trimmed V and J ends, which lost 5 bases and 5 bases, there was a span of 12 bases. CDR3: CASSSGAETGELFF. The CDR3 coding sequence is TGTGCCAGCAGCTCAGGGGCTGAAACCGGGGAGCTGTTTTTT.

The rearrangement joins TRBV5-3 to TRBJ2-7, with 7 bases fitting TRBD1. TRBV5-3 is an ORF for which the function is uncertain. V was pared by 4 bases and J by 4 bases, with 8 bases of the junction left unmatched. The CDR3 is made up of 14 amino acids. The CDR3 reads CARSPGTALYEQYF. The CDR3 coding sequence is TGTGCCAGAAGCCCGGGGACAGCTCTTTACGAGCAGTACTTC.

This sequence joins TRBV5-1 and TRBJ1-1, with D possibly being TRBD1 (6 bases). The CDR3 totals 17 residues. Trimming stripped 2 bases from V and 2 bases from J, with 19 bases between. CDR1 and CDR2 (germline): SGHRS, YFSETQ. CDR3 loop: CASSLGGTGTDNTEAFF. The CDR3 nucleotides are TGCGCCAGCAGCTTAGGGGGGACCGGGACGGACAACACTGAAGCTTTCTTT.

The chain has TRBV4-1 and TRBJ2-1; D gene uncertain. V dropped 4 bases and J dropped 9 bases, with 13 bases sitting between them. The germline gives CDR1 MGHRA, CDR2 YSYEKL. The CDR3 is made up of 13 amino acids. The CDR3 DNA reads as TGCGCCAGCAGCCCCCCGACGACCTTTGAGCAGTTCTTC. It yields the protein CASSPPTTFEQFF.

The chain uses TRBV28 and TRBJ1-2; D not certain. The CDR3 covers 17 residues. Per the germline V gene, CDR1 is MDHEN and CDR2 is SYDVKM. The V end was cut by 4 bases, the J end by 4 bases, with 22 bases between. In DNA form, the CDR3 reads TGTGCCAGCAGTTCCATCTCGGCCCCCACGGTCGGCTATGGCTACACCTTC. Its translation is CASSSISAPTVGYGYTF.

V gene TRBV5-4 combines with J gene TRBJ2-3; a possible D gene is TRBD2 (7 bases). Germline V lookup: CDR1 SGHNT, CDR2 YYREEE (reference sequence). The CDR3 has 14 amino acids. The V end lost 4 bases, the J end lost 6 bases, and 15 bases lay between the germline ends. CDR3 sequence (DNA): TGTGCCAGCAGCGGACGGGGGGCAGGTGATACGCAGTATTTT. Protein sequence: CASSGRGAGDTQYF.

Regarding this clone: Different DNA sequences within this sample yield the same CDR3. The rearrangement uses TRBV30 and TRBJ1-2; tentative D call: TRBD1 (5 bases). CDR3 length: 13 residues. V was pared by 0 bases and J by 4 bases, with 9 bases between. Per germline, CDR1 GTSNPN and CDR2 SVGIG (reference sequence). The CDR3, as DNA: TGTGCCTGGAGTGTTGGGGGAGGCTATGGCTACACCTTC. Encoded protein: CAWSVGGGYGYTF.

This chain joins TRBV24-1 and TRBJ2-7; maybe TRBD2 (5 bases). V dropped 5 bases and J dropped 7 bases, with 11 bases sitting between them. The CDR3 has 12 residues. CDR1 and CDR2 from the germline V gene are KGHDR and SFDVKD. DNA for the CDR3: TGTGCCACCAGTGGAGGGTTGGGGGAGCAGTACTTC. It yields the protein CATSGGLGEQYF.

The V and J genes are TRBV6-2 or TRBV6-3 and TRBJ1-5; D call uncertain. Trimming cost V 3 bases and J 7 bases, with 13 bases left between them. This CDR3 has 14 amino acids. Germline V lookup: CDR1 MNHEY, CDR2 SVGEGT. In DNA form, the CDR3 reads TGTGCCAGCAGTTATGAGGGAGGGAGCCAGCCCCAGCATTTT. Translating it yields CASSYEGGSQPQHF.

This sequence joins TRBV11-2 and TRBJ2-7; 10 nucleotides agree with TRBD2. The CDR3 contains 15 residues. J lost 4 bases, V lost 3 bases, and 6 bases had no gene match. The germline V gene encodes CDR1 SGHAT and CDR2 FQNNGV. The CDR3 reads CASSLKGLASYEQYF. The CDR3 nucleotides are TGTGCCAGCAGCTTGAAGGGACTAGCGAGTTACGAGCAGTACTTC.

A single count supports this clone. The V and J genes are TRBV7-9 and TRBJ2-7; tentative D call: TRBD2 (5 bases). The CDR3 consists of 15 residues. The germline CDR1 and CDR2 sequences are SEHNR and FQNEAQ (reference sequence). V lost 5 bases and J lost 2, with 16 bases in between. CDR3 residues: CASSPFVSGTYEQYF. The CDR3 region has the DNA TGTGCCAGCAGCCCATTCGTGTCGGGGACCTACGAGCAGTACTTC.

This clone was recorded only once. CDR3 nucleotide sequence: TGCGCCAGCAGCGCGGGACTAGCGGGAGGGAGGTCCTACAATGAGCAGTTCTTC. It is translated as CASSAGLAGGRSYNEQFF. This sequence joins TRBV5-1 and TRBJ2-1; 16 positions match TRBD2. J gave up 1 base and V 4 bases, and 5 bases lay outside the gene matches. CDR1 and CDR2 (germline): SGHRS, YFSETQ. This CDR3 spans 18 amino acids.

CDR3 residues: CATRVGGTSDTQYF. DNA of the CDR3: TGTGCCACCAGAGTAGGGGGAACATCTGATACGCAGTATTTT. This chain joins TRBV24-1 and TRBJ2-3; tentatively, D is TRBD1 (6 bases). CDR3 length: 14 amino acids. The V gene lost 7 bases and the J gene lost 6 bases, with 16 bases spanning the gap. Germline lookup yields CDR1 KGHDR and CDR2 SFDVKD.

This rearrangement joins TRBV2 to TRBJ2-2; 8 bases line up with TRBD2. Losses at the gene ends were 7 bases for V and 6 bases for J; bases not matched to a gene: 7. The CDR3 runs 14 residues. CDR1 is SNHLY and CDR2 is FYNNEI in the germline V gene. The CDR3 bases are TGTGCCAGCATCGGGACTAGAAGTTCCGGGGAGCTGTTTTTT. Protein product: CASIGTRSSGELFF.